The 13 T cell receptor beta chains below come from one sample, sequenced in a study of control samples from healthy donors and cancer patients. The data were produced by immunoSEQ multiplex PCR, yet TCRdb's version contains in-frame clones alone and is incomplete. The sample has some 130,000 clones; under 90% are singletons. The source material was PBMCs. These receptors all come from a man in his fifties with head and neck cancer.

This rearrangement joins TRBV5-6 to TRBJ2-5, with D perhaps TRBD1 or TRBD2 (5 bases each). The CDR3 runs to 15 residues. Trimming stripped 7 bases from V and 5 bases from J, with 21 bases between. Germline CDR1 SGHDT, CDR2 YYEEEE. CDR3: CASGTLLSLAETQYF. The DNA of the CDR3 is TGTGCCAGCGGGACCCTCTTGAGCCTCGCGGAGACCCAGTACTTC.

This chain uses TRBV20-1 with TRBJ2-5; D is unresolved. V was trimmed by 6 bases and J by 1 base, leaving 12 bases between them. The CDR3 has 13 amino acids. Germline CDR1 reads DFQATT; CDR2 reads SNEGSKA (reference sequence). This CDR3 is CSASGRSQETQYF. The CDR3 DNA reads as TGCAGTGCGAGTGGGCGGAGCCAAGAGACCCAGTACTTC.

The chain uses TRBV6-6 and TRBJ2-3; D gene unclear. V was trimmed by 2 bases and J by 0 bases, leaving 6 bases between them. The CDR3 has 14 residues. Germline CDR1 reads MNHNY; CDR2 reads SVGAGI (reference sequence). CDR3 DNA sequence: TGTGCCAGCAGTTACATGTATAGCACAGATACGCAGTATTTT. It yields the protein CASSYMYSTDTQYF.

The chain joins TRBV20-1 to TRBJ1-1; D remains unclear. Germline V gene data show CDR1 as DFQATT and CDR2 as SNEGSKA (reference sequence). There are 11 residues in the CDR3. Trimming cost V 3 bases and J 7 bases, with 9 bases left between them. This chain's CDR3 is CSASEEGEAFF. CDR3 in DNA: TGCAGTGCTAGTGAGGAGGGTGAAGCTTTCTTT.

Only one count was recorded for this clone. The chain is built from TRBV29-1 and TRBJ2-7; the D is unclear. This CDR3 comprises 13 residues. Deletions cut 3 bases from V and 2 bases from J, with 11 bases between. Per germline, CDR1 SQVTM and CDR2 ANQGSEA. The CDR3 sequence: CSVEADGPYEQYF. DNA for the CDR3: TGCAGCGTTGAGGCGGACGGTCCCTACGAGCAGTACTTC.

This chain links TRBV4-1 with TRBJ1-1, with TRBD1 identical over 7 bases. This CDR3 is 15 amino acids long. Per the germline V gene, CDR1 is MGHRA and CDR2 is YSYEKL. J lost 1 base, V lost 1 base, and 3 bases had no gene match. As DNA, the CDR3 is TGCGCCAGCAGCCAAGCCCGACAGGGGAACACTGAAGCTTTCTTT. Protein: CASSQARQGNTEAFF.

The chain has TRBV7-3 and TRBJ1-6; no definite D call. CDR3 length: 13 amino acids. CDR1 and CDR2 (germline): SGHTA, FQGTGA. Deletions cut 0 bases from V and 9 bases from J, with 6 bases between. CDR3 protein: CASSLTVTSPLHF. Here the CDR3 DNA reads TGTGCCAGCAGCTTAACAGTGACTTCACCCCTCCACTTT. The full variable domain, in which reference TRBV7-3 and TRBJ1-6 provide the parts outside the CDR3, is GAGVSQTPSNKVTEKGKYVELRCDPISGHTALYWYRQSLGQGPEFLIYFQGTGAADDSGLPNDRFFAVRPEGSVSTLKIQRTERGDSAVYLCASSLTVTSPLHFGNGTRLTVT.

This chain uses TRBV5-1 with TRBJ1-2; D may be TRBD1 (5 bases). Germline CDR1 is SGHRS and CDR2 is YFSETQ. The CDR3 consists of 14 residues. V shed 3 bases and J shed 3 bases, with 12 bases lying between them. CDR3 sequence: CASSWSGGDYGYTF. The CDR3 nucleotides are TGCGCCAGCAGCTGGAGTGGAGGGGACTATGGCTACACCTTC.

The chain links TRBV2 to TRBJ2-7; no definite D call. Germline values: CDR1 SNHLY, CDR2 FYNNEI. V was shortened by 11 bases and J by 2 bases, with 13 bases between the two germline ends. The CDR3 runs to 12 residues. The CDR3 DNA follows: TGTGCCCTCGCGCCCTACCCCTACGAGCAGTACTTC. Its translation: CALAPYPYEQYF.

The chain uses TRBV18 and TRBJ2-7, with TRBD1 as a possible D gene (6 bases). This CDR3 is 13 amino acids long. V dropped 6 bases and J dropped 6 bases, with 15 bases sitting between them. The V gene's germline CDR1 is KGHSH and CDR2 LQKENI. CDR3 coding DNA: TGTGCCAGCTCTCTAAGACAGGCCTTCGAGCAGTACTTC. Translating gives CASSLRQAFEQYF.

This chain links TRBV25-1 with TRBJ2-5; 10 positions match TRBD1. Germline trimming cut 6 bases from V and 7 bases from J; bases unmatched to any gene: 14. The CDR3 consists of 16 residues. In germline, CDR1 is MGHDK, CDR2 SYGVNS. CDR3 in amino acids: CASSHGGTGDVATQYF. CDR3 sequence (DNA): TGTGCCAGCAGCCATGGTGGGACAGGGGACGTTGCGACCCAGTACTTC.

The V and J genes are TRBV2 and TRBJ2-3, with D maybe TRBD1 (5 bases). The V and J ends lost 3 bases and 3 bases respectively, with 10 bases between them. The CDR3 totals 14 residues. CDR1 and CDR2 from the germline V gene are SNHLY and FYNNEI. The CDR3 DNA reads as TGTGCCAGCAGTGAGGGCAGGGTGACAGATACGCAGTATTTT. This gives the protein CASSEGRVTDTQYF.

Ten or more counts support this clone. The genes are TRBV6-5 and TRBJ1-4; tentatively, D is TRBD1 (6 bases). The CDR3 consists of 15 residues. Trimming took off 6 bases at V and 0 bases at J, with 11 bases between the two ends. Germline V gene data show CDR1 as MNHEY and CDR2 as SVGAGI. The CDR3 spells CASRDPGATNEKLFF. DNA for the CDR3: TGTGCCAGCAGAGATCCAGGGGCAACTAATGAAAAACTGTTTTTT.